Listed here are 16 T cell receptor beta chains from one sample, sequenced in a study of CD8+ T cells in alopecia areata (dated by TCRdb to between 2017 and 2018). The sample's time point, from its label and the paper: 24 weeks on oral tofacitinib. In the paper's terms, the treatment or condition label means: oral pan-JAK inhibitor, 5-10 mg twice daily. The method behind the library was the immunoSEQ multiplex PCR assay. To provide template for TCR sequencing, every sample had RNA extracted and reverse transcribed into cDNA. Here the immuneACCESS table is served through TCRdb, limited to in-frame sequences with V and J called. Missing clones are a known gap in these copies; in checked studies unresolved V genes cover under half, and the rest lacks a known reason. The table for this sample lists some 180,000 clones; about 53% of them were counted only once. 9.5% to 14% of the sample comes from the top ten.

The source material was CD8+ T cells sorted from blood, sampled at week 24, from a patient treated with tofacitinib. The receptors originated from a human donor with alopecia areata.

The V gene is TRBV7-8, the J gene TRBJ1-2; 7 bases are shared with TRBD1. The CDR3 extends over 12 amino acids. Trimming cost V 7 bases and J 8 bases; bases outside gene matches: 7. CDR1 is SGHVS and CDR2 is FQNEAQ in the germline V gene. The CDR3 DNA follows: TGTGCCAGCACTGGAGGGGGCGACGGCTACACCTTC. Protein: CASTGGGDGYTF.

The rearrangement uses TRBV7-3 and TRBJ2-1, with TRBD1 matching over 11 bases. CDR3 length equals 16 residues. Looked up from germline, CDR1 is SGHTA and CDR2 is FQGTGA. V was pared by 5 bases and J by 3 bases, with 6 bases of the junction left unmatched. The CDR3: CASSRTGGVLYNEQFF. The CDR3 nucleotides are TGTGCCAGCAGCCGGACAGGGGGCGTTCTCTACAATGAGCAGTTCTTC.

This clone appeared a few times. The chain has TRBV28 and TRBJ2-5, with 11 bases that match TRBD2. The CDR3 is 16 amino acids. Losses at the gene ends were 6 bases for V and 0 bases for J; bases not matched to a gene: 6. From germline, CDR1 is MDHEN and CDR2 SYDVKM. CDR3 sequence reads: CASRGRTSGYQETQYF. DNA for the CDR3: TGTGCCAGCAGGGGAAGGACTAGCGGGTACCAAGAGACCCAGTACTTC.

This clone was recorded a few times. The gene calls are TRBV29-1 and TRBJ1-1; D may be TRBD1 (6 bases). The germline V gene has CDR1 SQVTM and CDR2 ANQGSEA. There are 13 residues in the CDR3. V lost 3 bases to trimming and J lost 4 bases, with 12 bases between them. CDR3 sequence (DNA): TGCAGCGTTGACGTGACAGGTCTCACTGAAGCTTTCTTT. As protein: CSVDVTGLTEAFF.

The chain uses TRBV27 and TRBJ2-2, with D perhaps matching TRBD1 or TRBD2 (5 bases each). In germline, CDR1 is MNHEY, CDR2 SMNVEV (reference sequence). V gave up 5 bases and J gave up 3 bases, with 16 bases separating them. CDR3 length: 16 amino acids. The CDR3 is CASSIWGRFDTGELFF. The CDR3 DNA follows: TGTGCCAGCAGTATATGGGGACGTTTTGACACCGGGGAGCTGTTTTTT.

This clone was counted a single time. This chain joins TRBV19 and TRBJ1-1; unclear D gene. The CDR3 is 14 residues long. CDR1 is LNHDA and CDR2 is SQIVND in the germline V gene (reference sequence). The V gene lost 3 bases and the J gene lost 4 bases, with 12 bases spanning the gap. The CDR3 sequence is CASSIEPAGTEAFF. CDR3 nucleotide sequence: TGTGCCAGTAGTATCGAGCCGGCCGGCACTGAAGCTTTCTTT.

In this sample, this clone turned up a few times. This sequence joins TRBV7-9 and TRBJ2-7; D might be TRBD1 (6 bases). V was shortened by 7 bases and J by 5 bases, with 15 bases between the two germline ends. The CDR3 length is 13 residues. Per germline, CDR1 SEHNR and CDR2 FQNEAQ (reference sequence). CDR3 DNA: TGTGCCAGCAATTTCCAGGGGACCAACGAGCAGTACTTC. It is translated as CASNFQGTNEQYF.

V is TRBV5-1 and J is TRBJ1-2; tentative D call: TRBD1 (5 bases). The CDR3 consists of 14 residues. V lost 1 base and J 8 bases, leaving 15 bases between the germline ends. Looked up from germline, CDR1 is SGHRS and CDR2 is YFSETQ. The CDR3 here is CASSLNPGNWGYTF. Here the CDR3 DNA reads TGCGCCAGCAGCTTGAACCCAGGGAATTGGGGCTACACCTTC.

This clone occurred a few times. The chain is built from TRBV19 and TRBJ1-4; 7 nucleotides match TRBD1. V lost 5 bases, J lost 4 bases, and 4 bases stayed unmatched. The CDR3 is 14 amino acids. The V gene's germline CDR1 is LNHDA and CDR2 SQIVND (reference sequence). The CDR3 sequence: CASSPTGDNEKLFF. CDR3 coding DNA: TGTGCCAGTAGTCCTACAGGGGATAATGAAAAACTGTTTTTT.

This clone was observed a handful of times. This chain uses TRBV19 with TRBJ1-5; the match to TRBD1 covers 7 bases. The CDR3 sequence is 13 residues long. The trim removed 3 bases at V and 6 bases at J, leaving 2 bases unmatched. Germline loops: CDR1 LNHDA, CDR2 SQIVND (reference sequence). This CDR3 is CASSINRGQPQHF. In DNA, the CDR3 is TGTGCCAGTAGTATTAACAGGGGTCAGCCCCAGCATTTT.

The rearrangement joins TRBV5-1 to TRBJ2-7; TRBD1 or TRBD2 may be the D gene (5 bases each). CDR1 SGHRS and CDR2 YFSETQ come from the germline V gene. V gave up 4 bases and J gave up 3 bases, with 17 bases separating them. CDR3 size: 15 residues. This CDR3 reads CASSPRVGDLYEQYF. The DNA of the CDR3 is TGCGCCAGCAGCCCGAGGGTCGGGGACCTCTACGAGCAGTACTTC.

The chain recombines TRBV30 with TRBJ2-7, with D unclear. CDR3 length equals 14 residues. CDR1 GTSNPN and CDR2 SVGIG come from the germline V gene (reference sequence). Trimming stripped 4 bases from V and 5 bases from J, with 18 bases between. The CDR3 reads CAWNGGQRRDEQYF. CDR3 coding DNA: TGTGCCTGGAATGGTGGGCAGCGTCGAGACGAGCAGTACTTC.

This clone was detected a few times. The V and J genes are TRBV19 and TRBJ2-1, with D possibly TRBD1 on 5 matching bases. The CDR3 extends over 15 amino acids. Looked up from germline, CDR1 is LNHDA and CDR2 is SQIVND (reference sequence). V was pared by 7 bases and J by 1 base, with 14 bases between. CDR3: CASTDMAGSYNEQFF. The CDR3 DNA is TGTGCCAGTACCGACATGGCAGGGTCCTACAATGAGCAGTTCTTC.

This clone was observed a handful of times. The genes are TRBV5-6 and TRBJ2-2; D may be TRBD1 or TRBD2 (6 bases each). Trimming took off 4 bases at V and 5 bases at J, with 21 bases between the two ends. The length of the CDR3 is 17 residues. Germline assignment: CDR1 SGHDT and CDR2 YYEEEE. The CDR3 DNA reads TGTGCCAGCAGCCGGGTTGATCCGGGGGCCCGGACCGGGGAGCTGTTTTTT. Translating it yields CASSRVDPGARTGELFF.

The chain is built from TRBV19 and TRBJ1-2; 10 bases agree with TRBD1. Germline CDR1 reads LNHDA; CDR2 reads SQIVND (reference sequence). The length of the CDR3 is 13 residues. The junction had 3 bases not matched to a gene; V was cut back by 7 bases and J by 4 bases. The CDR3 is CASTWDRGYGYTF. The CDR3 DNA follows: TGTGCCAGTACATGGGACAGGGGCTATGGCTACACCTTC.

This clone was recorded a few times. The chain uses TRBV6-5 and TRBJ1-1, with D possibly matching TRBD1 (5 bases). Germline V gene data show CDR1 as MNHEY and CDR2 as SVGAGI. V lost 4 bases and J lost 3, with 9 bases in between. The CDR3 covers 13 residues. CDR3 protein: CASSLRDDTEAFF. CDR3 DNA: TGTGCCAGCAGTTTGCGGGACGACACTGAAGCTTTCTTT.